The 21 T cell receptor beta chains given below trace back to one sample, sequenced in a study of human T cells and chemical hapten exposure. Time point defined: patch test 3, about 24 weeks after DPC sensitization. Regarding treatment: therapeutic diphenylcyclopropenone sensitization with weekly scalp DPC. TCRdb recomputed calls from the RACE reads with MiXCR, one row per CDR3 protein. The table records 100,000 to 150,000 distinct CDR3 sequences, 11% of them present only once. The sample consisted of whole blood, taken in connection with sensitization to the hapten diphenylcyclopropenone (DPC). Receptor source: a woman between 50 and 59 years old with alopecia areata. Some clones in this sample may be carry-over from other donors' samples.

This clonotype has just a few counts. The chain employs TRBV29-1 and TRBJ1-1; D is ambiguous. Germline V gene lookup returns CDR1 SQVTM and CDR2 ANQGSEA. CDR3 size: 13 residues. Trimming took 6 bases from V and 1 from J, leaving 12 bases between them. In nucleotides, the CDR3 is TGCAGCGTCATGAGAGGGCCGAACACTGAAGCTTTCTTT. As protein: CSVMRGPNTEAFF.

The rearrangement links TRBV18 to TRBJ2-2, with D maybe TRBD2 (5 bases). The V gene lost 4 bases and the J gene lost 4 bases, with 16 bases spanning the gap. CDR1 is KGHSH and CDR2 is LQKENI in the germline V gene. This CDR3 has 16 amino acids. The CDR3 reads CASSLVSSGITGELFF. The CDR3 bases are TGTGCCAGCTCACTTGTCTCTTCGGGAATCACCGGGGAGCTGTTTTTT.

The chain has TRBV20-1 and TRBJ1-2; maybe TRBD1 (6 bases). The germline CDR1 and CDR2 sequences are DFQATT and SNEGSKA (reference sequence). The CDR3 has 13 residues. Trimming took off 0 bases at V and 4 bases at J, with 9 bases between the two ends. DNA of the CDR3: TGCAGTGCTAGAGAGGGGGCAGGCTATGGCTACACCTTC. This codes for CSAREGAGYGYTF.

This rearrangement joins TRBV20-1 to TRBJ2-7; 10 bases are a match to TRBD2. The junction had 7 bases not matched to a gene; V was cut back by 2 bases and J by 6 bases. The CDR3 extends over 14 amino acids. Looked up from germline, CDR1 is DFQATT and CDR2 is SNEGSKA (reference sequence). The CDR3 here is CSARLIAGGGEQYF. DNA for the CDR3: TGCAGTGCTAGATTAATAGCGGGAGGTGGCGAGCAGTACTTC.

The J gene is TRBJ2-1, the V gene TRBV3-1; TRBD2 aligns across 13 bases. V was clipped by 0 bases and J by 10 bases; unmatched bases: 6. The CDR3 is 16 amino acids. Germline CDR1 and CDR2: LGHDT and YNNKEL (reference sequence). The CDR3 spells CASSQETSGGAEEQFF. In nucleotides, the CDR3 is TGTGCCAGCAGCCAAGAAACTAGCGGGGGGGCAGAGGAGCAGTTCTTC.

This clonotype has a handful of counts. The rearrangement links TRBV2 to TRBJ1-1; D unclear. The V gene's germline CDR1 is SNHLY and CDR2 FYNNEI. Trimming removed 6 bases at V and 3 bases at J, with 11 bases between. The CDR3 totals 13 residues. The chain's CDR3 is CASSDEVHTEAFF. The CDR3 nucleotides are TGTGCCAGCAGCGACGAAGTGCACACTGAAGCTTTCTTT.

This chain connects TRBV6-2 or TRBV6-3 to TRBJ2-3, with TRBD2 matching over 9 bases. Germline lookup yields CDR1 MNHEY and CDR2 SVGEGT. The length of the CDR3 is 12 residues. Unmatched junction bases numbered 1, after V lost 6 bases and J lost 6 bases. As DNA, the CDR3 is TGTGCCAGCAGAACTAGCGGGGATACGCAGTATTTT. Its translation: CASRTSGDTQYF.

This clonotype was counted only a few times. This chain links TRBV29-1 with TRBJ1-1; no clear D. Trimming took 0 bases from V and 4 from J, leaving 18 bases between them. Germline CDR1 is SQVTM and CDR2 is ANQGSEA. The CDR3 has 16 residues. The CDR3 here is CSVEDHMRDRGTEAFF. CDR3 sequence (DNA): TGCAGCGTTGAAGATCACATGAGGGATCGGGGCACTGAAGCTTTCTTT.

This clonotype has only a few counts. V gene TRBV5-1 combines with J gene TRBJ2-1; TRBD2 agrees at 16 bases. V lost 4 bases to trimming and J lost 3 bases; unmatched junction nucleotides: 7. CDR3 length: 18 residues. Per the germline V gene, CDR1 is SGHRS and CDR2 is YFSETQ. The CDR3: CASSPGTSGRAIYNEQFF. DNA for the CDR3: TGCGCCAGCAGCCCAGGGACTAGCGGGAGGGCCATCTACAATGAGCAGTTCTTC.

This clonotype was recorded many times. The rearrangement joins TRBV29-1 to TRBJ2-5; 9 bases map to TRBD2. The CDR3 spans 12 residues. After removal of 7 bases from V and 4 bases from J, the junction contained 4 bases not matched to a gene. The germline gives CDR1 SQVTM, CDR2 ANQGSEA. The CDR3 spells CSASSGAETQYF. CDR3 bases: TGCAGCGCCTCTAGCGGGGCAGAGACCCAGTACTTC.

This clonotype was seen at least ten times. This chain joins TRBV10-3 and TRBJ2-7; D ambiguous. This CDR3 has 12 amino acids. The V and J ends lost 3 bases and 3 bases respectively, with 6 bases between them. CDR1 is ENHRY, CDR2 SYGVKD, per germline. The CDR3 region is CAISDGRYEQYF. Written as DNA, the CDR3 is TGTGCCATCAGTGATGGCCGCTACGAGCAGTACTTC.

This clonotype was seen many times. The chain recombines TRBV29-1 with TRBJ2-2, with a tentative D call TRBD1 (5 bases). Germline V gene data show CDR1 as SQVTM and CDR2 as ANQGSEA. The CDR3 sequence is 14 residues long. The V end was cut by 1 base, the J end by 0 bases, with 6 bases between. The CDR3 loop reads CSVEAGTNTGELFF. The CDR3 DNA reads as TGCAGCGTTGAAGCAGGGACGAACACCGGGGAGCTGTTTTTT.

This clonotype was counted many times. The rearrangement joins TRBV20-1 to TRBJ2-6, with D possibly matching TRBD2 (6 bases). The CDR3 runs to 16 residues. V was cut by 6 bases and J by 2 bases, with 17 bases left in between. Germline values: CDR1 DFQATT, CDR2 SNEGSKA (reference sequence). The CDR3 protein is CSAEGSGYPGANVLTF. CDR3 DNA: TGCAGTGCGGAGGGATCCGGCTACCCTGGGGCCAACGTCCTGACTTTC.

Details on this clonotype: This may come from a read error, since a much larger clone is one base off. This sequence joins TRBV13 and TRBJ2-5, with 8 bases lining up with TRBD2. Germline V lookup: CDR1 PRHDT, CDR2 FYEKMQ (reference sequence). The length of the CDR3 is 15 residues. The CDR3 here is CATHALRAGGETLYF. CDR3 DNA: TGTGCCACTCATGCCCTAAGGGCGGGAGGAGAGACCCTGTACTTC.

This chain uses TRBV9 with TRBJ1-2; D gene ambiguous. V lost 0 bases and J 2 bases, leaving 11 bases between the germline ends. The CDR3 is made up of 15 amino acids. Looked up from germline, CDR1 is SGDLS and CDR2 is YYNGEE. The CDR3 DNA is TGTGCCAGCAGCGTAGTCTCCAGTCCAAACTATGGCTACACCTTC. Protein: CASSVVSSPNYGYTF.

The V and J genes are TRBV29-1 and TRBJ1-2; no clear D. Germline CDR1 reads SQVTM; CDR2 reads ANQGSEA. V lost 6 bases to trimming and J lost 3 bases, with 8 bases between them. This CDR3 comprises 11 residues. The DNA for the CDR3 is TGCAGCGTGCCCTATGACTATGGCTACACCTTC. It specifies CSVPYDYGYTF.

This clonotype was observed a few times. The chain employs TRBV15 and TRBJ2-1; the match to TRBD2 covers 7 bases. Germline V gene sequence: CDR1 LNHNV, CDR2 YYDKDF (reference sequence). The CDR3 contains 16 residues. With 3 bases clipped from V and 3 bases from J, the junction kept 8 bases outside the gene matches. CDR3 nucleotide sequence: TGTGCCACCAGCAGCCCGGGGCGGGGGTACTACAATGAGCAGTTCTTC. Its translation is CATSSPGRGYYNEQFF. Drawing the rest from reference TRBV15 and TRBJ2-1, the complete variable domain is DAMVIQNPRYQVTQFGKPVTLSCSQTLNHNVMYWYQQKSSQAPKLLFHYYDKDFNNEADTPDNFQSRRPNTSFCFLDIRSPGLGDTAMYLCATSSPGRGYYNEQFFGPGTRLTVL.

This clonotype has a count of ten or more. The CDR3 nucleotides read TGCAGCGTTGCAGCGGGGTCCTACAATGAGCAGTTCTTC. Residues: CSVAAGSYNEQFF. The rearrangement joins TRBV29-1 to TRBJ2-1, with 7 bases fitting TRBD2. Germline values: CDR1 SQVTM, CDR2 ANQGSEA. This CDR3 contains 13 residues. V lost 4 bases to trimming and J lost 1 base; unmatched junction nucleotides: 1.

CDR3 residues: CASRREANTGELFF. CDR3 nucleotides: TGCGCCAGCAGGCGGGAGGCGAACACCGGGGAGCTGTTTTTT. This chain connects TRBV5-1 to TRBJ2-2; the match to TRBD2 covers 8 bases. Germline V CDR1 and CDR2: SGHRS, YFSETQ. This CDR3 comprises 14 residues. V shed 5 bases and J 0 bases; nucleotides not matched to a gene: 0.

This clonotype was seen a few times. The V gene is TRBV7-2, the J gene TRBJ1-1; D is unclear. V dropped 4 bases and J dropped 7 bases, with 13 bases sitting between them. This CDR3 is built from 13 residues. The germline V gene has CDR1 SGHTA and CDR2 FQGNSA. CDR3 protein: CASSSPLRFEAFF. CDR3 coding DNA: TGTGCCAGCAGCTCCCCACTGCGGTTTGAAGCTTTCTTT. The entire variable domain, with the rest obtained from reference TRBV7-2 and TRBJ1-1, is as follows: GAGVSQSPSNKVTEKGKDVELRCDPISGHTALYWYRQSLGQGLEFLIYFQGNSAPDKSGLPSDRFSAERTGGSVSTLTIQRTQQEDSAVYLCASSSPLRFEAFFGQGTRLTVV.

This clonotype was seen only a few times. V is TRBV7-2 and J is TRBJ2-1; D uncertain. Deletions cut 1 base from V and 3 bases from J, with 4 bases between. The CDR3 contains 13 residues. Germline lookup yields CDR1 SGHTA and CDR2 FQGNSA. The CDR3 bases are TGTGCCAGCAGCTTAGATTACTACAATGAGCAGTTCTTC. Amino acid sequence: CASSLDYYNEQFF.